This paragraph covers one TCR beta chain sequence. Its matching antigen is unknown. The data stem from a study of OX40 agonist ivuxolimab in advanced cancers. About the research overall: Intravenous ivuxolimab at 0.01 to 10 mg/kg was given to patients every 2 weeks. Three individuals attained partial responses, comprising one hepatocellular carcinoma case and two cutaneous melanoma cases. Broader study findings: Relatively little clonal expansion, among the lowest observed, appeared in partial responders at 0.1-3.0 mg/kg.

Generated by immunoSEQ multiplex PCR, the TCRdb table keeps only in-frame clones and is missing some. Here the sample spans roughly 24,000 clones, around 83% being singletons. J lost 6 bases, V lost 0 bases, and 9 bases had no gene match. The germline V gene encodes CDR1 SGHNT and CDR2 YYREEE (reference sequence). This CDR3 contains 17 residues. The chain couples TRBV5-4 to TRBJ1-6; 7 bases are shared with TRBD1. This clonotype was obtained from an adult with an advanced solid tumor such as melanoma, head and neck, liver or kidney cancer. The sample was CD4+ or CD8+ T cells sorted from blood, taken in a trial of the OX40 agonist ivuxolimab. The CDR3 nucleotides are TGTGCCAGCAGCTTGGGGAGTAGGACAGGACTTAATTCACCCCTCCACTTT. Protein sequence: CASSLGSRTGLNSPLHF. The full variable domain, in which reference TRBV5-4 and TRBJ1-6 provide the parts outside the CDR3, is ETGVTQSPTHLIKTRGQQVTLRCSSQSGHNTVSWYQQALGQGPQFIFQYYREEENGRGNFPPRFSGLQFPNYSSELNVNALELDDSALYLCASSLGSRTGLNSPLHFGNGTRLTVT.